This T cell receptor beta chain is from a study of CD8+ T cells in alopecia areata (dated by TCRdb to 2016 to 2019). Study-wide context: The treated patients took part in an open-label pilot trial in which moderate-to-severe alopecia areata was treated with oral tofacitinib at 5 to 10 mg twice daily. RNA came from the PAXgene miRNA kit for fixed scalp, the miRNeasy kit for PBMCs, and the RNeasy kit for mouse skin. Tofacitinib-treated patients had biopsies at baseline and at 4 and 24 weeks of treatment, with a later scalp biopsy in several patients. To study T cell clonal expansion in alopecia areata, the researchers applied high-throughput TCRbeta sequencing to both the C3H/HeJ mouse model and human patients. On the human side, TCRbeta sequencing was run on scalp tissue and on sorted CD4+ and CD8+ peripheral blood T cells from healthy controls and from alopecia areata patients with either patchy or totalis/universalis disease. Tofacitinib was administered for 6 to 18 months, and 6 months of follow-up off drug were then conducted to assess delayed response and recurrence. TCRbeta CDR3 regions were amplified by immunoSEQ multiplex PCR using 35 Vbeta forward and 13 Jbeta reverse primers. Scalp clonality was compared among normal scalp (n=4), patchy alopecia areata scalp (n=8), and alopecia totalis/universalis scalp (n=8). Disease severity in treated patients was measured with the SALT score, which quantifies the percentage of affected scalp surface area.

What the time point label conveys for this sample: around 28 days on oral tofacitinib. This sample's treatment or condition label indicates: oral pan-JAK inhibitor, 5-10 mg twice daily. From alopecia areata patients, peripheral blood was collected along with lesional scalp punch biopsies. PBMCs were isolated by density centrifugation and stained for CD3, CD4 and CD8, after which CD4+ and CD8+ T cells were sorted on a FACSAria. This clone has a handful of counts. The antigen this receptor binds is unknown. The germline gene is not matched at one end of the junction; a read error may be the cause. Libraries came from the immunoSEQ multiplex PCR assay. RNA was extracted from all samples and reverse transcribed into cDNA, which served as template for TCR sequencing. First-strand cDNA was synthesized using SuperScript III with a 2:1 mix of oligo-dT and random hexamers. Amplification bias was assessed with a synthetic immune receptor repertoire, and residual bias was removed computationally. The paper's data handling went like this. Raw reads were preprocessed for error removal, and CDR3 was defined according to IMGT conventions as running from the conserved cysteine to phenylalanine. Clonality was calculated as 1 minus Shannon entropy normalized by log2 of the number of productive unique TCRs. Whether scalp clones were CD4 or CD8 was inferred by matching scalp TCRbeta sequences against CD4 and CD8 repertoires sorted from blood. This immuneACCESS table, as held by TCRdb, lists in-frame sequences with V and J called but not all clones. Of the missing ones, under half trace to an unresolved V gene in checked studies; the others have no known cause. Clone size and the V and J calls come from that table; the DNA yielded D and trimming. This sample comprises some 110,000 clones, about three fifths of them detected only once. The top ten constitute around 30% of the sample.

Study-level results and caveats: Because the treated cohort was small and had just a single nonresponder, larger studies are needed to establish links between baseline CD8+ expansion and response. Higher clonality and more expanded CD8+ clones were observed in lesional scalp than in normal scalp, particularly in alopecia totalis/universalis, a finding suggestive of antigenic drive. TCR sequences shared between patients were less clear than in mice, possibly partly because of HLA diversity in the patient population. Scalp TCR repertoire analysis is complicated because resident alphabeta T cells in normal human skin are also sequenced, whereas mouse skin is dominated by gammadelta T cells. Scalp clonality and the number of expanded CD8+ clones among the top 100 scalp clones were significantly decreased by tofacitinib. During tofacitinib treatment, many expanded lesional clones remained in scalp and blood, and this persistence may partly explain relapse after treatment is stopped.

CDR1 and CDR2, looked up from the germline V gene, are SGHDT and YYEEEE. The CDR3 starts with the cysteine, ends with the phenylalanine, and has 19 residues. The kept DNA is CDR3 alone, 57 bases in frame from the first base. The material sequenced was CD8+ T cells sorted from blood, taken at week 4, from a patient treated with tofacitinib. The rearrangement joined TRBV5-6 to TRBJ2-6, with 9 junctional bases fitting TRBD1. The sequence came from a human donor with alopecia areata. The sequenced DNA is TGTGCCAGCAGCTACAAACGGACAGGGGTAACCTCTGAGGCCAACGTCCTGACTTTC. Its amino acids are CASSYKRTGVTSEANVLTF.